This T cell receptor (beta chain) was obtained from a study of T cells in Graves' hyperthyroidism and ophthalmopathy. Study-level results: Model-based prediction identified ophthalmopathy a median 6.5 months prior to its onset.

TCR beta CDR3 regions were amplified from RNA transcripts. With the HTBI primer set, the TCR CDR3 went through a first round of RT-PCR. One entry per CDR3 protein, called by TCRdb with MiXCR from the multiplex PCR reads. The profile shows a few hundred thousand distinct CDR3 sequences, 15% to 19% of them singletons. This CDR3 is 15 amino acids long. From germline, CDR1 is SQVTM and CDR2 ANQGSEA. With respect to this clonotype: No antigen is known for it. At one end, the junction sequence differs from germline, possibly due to a read error.

The source of the PBMCs was more than 9.5 ml of fresh peripheral blood. The specimen was blood. The chain joins TRBV29-1 to TRBJ1-2, with D maybe TRBD1 (6 bases). The origin of this receptor is a woman aged 25 to 45 with Graves' hyperthyroidism. CDR3 sequence (DNA): TGCAGCGTTGGCCATGAGGGGGTTTACGGCTATGACTACACCTTC. Translating gives CSVGHEGVYGYDYTF.